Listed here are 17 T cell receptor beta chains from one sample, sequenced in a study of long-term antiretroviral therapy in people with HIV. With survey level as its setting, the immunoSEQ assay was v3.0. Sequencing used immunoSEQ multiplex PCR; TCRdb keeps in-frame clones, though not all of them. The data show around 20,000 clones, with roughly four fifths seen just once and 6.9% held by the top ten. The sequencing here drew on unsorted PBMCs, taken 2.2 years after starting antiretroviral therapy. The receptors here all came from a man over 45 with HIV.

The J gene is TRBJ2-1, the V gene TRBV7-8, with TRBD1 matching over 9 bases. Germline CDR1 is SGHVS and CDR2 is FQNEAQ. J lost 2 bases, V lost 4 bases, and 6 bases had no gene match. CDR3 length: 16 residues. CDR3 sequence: CASSSGQGQTYNEQFF. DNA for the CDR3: TGTGCCAGCAGCTCAGGACAGGGGCAAACCTACAATGAGCAGTTCTTC. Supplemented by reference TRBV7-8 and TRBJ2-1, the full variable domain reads GAGVSQSPRYKVAKRGQDVALRCDPISGHVSLFWYQQALGQGPEFLTYFQNEAQLDKSGLPSDRFFAERPEGSVSTLKIQRTQQEDSAVYLCASSSGQGQTYNEQFFGPGTRLTVL.

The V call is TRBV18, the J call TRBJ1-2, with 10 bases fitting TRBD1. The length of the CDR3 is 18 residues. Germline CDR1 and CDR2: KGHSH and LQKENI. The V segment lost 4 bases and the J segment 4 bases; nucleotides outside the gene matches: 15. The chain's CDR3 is CASSLTRDRGWNAYGYTF. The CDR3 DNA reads TGTGCCAGCTCACTAACACGGGACAGGGGTTGGAACGCCTATGGCTACACCTTC.

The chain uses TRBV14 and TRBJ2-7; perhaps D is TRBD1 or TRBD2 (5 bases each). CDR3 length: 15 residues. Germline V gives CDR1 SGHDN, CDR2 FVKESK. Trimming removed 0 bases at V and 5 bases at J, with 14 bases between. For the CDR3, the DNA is TGTGCCAGCAGCCAAGATGCGACAGTGGGACACGAGCAGTACTTC. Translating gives CASSQDATVGHEQYF. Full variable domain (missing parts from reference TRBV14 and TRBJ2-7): EAGVTQFPSHSVIEKGQTVTLRCDPISGHDNLYWYRRVMGKEIKFLLHFVKESKQDESGMPNNRFLAERTGGTYSTLKVQPAELEDSGVYFCASSQDATVGHEQYFGPGTRLTVT.

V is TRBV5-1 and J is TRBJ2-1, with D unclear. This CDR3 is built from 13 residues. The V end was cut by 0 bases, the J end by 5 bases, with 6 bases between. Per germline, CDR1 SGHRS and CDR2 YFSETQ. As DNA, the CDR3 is TGCGCCAGCAGCTTGGATCCCGACAATGAGCAGTTCTTC. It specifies CASSLDPDNEQFF.

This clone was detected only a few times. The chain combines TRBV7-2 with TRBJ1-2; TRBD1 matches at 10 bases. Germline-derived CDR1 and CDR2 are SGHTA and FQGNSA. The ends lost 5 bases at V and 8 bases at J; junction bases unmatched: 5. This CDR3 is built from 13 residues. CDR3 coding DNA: TGTGCCAGCAGCCCGCGGACAGGGGGAGGCTACACCTTC. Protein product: CASSPRTGGGYTF.

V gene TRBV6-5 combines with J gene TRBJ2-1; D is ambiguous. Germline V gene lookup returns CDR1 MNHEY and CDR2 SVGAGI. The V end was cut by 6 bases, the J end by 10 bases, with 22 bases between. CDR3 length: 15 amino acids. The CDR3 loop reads CASSVSQASPTEQFF. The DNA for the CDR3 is TGTGCCAGCAGCGTCTCCCAGGCGAGCCCGACAGAGCAGTTCTTC.

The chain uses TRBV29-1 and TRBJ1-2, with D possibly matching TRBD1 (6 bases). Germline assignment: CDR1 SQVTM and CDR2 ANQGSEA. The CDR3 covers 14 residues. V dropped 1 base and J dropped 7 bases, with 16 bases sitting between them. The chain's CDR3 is CSVEGGAGDSGYTF. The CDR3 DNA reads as TGCAGCGTTGAAGGCGGGGCAGGGGACTCTGGCTACACCTTC.

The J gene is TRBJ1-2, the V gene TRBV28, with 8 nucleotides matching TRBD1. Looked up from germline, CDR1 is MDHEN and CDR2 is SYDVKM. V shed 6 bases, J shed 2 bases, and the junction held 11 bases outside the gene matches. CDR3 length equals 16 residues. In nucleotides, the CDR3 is TGTGCCAGCAGGCCCCGGGGACAGGCGACAAACTATGGCTACACCTTC. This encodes CASRPRGQATNYGYTF.

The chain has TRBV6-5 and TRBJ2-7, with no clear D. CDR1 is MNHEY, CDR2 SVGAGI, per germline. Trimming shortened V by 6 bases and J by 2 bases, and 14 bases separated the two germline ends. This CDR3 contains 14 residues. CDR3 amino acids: CASSIGGPPYEQYF. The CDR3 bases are TGTGCCAGCAGCATCGGTGGGCCCCCCTACGAGCAGTACTTC.

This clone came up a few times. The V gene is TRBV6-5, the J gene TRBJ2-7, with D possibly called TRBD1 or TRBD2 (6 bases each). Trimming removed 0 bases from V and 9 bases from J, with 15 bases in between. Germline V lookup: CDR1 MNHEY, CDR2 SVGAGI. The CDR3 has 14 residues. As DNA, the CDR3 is TGTGCCAGCAGTTACTCGGAGGGGGTGGAGGGGCAGTACTTC. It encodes CASSYSEGVEGQYF.

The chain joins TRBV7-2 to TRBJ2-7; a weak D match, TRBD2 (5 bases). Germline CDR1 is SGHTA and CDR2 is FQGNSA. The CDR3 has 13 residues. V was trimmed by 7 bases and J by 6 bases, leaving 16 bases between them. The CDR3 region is CASNPRGPGEQYF. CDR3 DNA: TGTGCCAGCAACCCTCGAGGGCCGGGCGAGCAGTACTTC.

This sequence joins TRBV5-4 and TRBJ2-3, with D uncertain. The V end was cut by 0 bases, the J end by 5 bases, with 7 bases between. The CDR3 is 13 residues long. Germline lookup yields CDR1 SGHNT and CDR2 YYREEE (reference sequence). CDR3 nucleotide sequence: TGTGCCAGCAGCTTGGGAGTACTAGATACGCAGTATTTT. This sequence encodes CASSLGVLDTQYF. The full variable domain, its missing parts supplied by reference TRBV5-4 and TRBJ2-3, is ETGVTQSPTHLIKTRGQQVTLRCSSQSGHNTVSWYQQALGQGPQFIFQYYREEENGRGNFPPRFSGLQFPNYSSELNVNALELDDSALYLCASSLGVLDTQYFGPGTRLTVL.

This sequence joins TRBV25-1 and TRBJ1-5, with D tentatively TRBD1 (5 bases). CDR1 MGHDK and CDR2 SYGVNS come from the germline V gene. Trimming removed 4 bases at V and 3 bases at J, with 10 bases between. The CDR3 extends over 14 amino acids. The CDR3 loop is CASSGPGNNQPQHF. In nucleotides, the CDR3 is TGTGCCAGCAGTGGGCCAGGGAACAATCAGCCCCAGCATTTT.

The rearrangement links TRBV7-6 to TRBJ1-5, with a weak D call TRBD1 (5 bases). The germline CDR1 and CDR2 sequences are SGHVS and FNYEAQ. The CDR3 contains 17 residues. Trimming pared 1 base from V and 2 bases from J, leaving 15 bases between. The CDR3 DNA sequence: TGTGCCAGCAGCTTAGGGGCAGGGAGGGATGGCAATCAGCCCCAGCATTTT. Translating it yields CASSLGAGRDGNQPQHF. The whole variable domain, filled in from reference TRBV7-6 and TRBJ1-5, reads GAGVSQSPRYKVTKRGQDVALRCDPISGHVSLYWYRQALGQGPEFLTYFNYEAQQDKSGLPNDRFSAERPEGSISTLTIQRTEQRDSAMYRCASSLGAGRDGNQPQHFGDGTRLSIL.

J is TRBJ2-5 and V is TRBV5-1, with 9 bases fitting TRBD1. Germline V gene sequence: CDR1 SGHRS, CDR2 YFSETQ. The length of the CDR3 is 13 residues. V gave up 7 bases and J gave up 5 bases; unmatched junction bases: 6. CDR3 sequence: CASGTGGAETQYF. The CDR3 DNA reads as TGCGCCAGCGGAACAGGGGGCGCCGAGACCCAGTACTTC.

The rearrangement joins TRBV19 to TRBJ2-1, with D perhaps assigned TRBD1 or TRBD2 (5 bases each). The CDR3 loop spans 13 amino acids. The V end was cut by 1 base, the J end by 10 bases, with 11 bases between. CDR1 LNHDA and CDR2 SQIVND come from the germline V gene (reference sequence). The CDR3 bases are TGTGCCAGTAGTATAGTACGAGGGGCCGAGCAGTTCTTC. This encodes CASSIVRGAEQFF.

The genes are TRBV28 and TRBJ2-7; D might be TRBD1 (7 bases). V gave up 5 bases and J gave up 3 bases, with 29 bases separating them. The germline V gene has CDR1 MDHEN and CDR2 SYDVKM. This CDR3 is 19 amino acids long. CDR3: CASSLRTGGIGTLIYEQYF. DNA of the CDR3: TGTGCCAGCAGTCTAAGGACAGGAGGAATCGGGACTCTTATCTACGAGCAGTACTTC.